This TCR beta chain originates from a study of T cell responses to AZD1222 COVID-19 vaccine. The CDR3 has 13 amino acids. Germline lookup yields CDR1 SGDLS and CDR2 YYNGEE. The germline V and J ends were trimmed by 4 bases and 5 bases, with 11 bases remaining between them. Sequencing used immunoSEQ multiplex PCR; TCRdb keeps in-frame clones, though not all of them. The repertoire holds 30,000 to 35,000 clones, with around 82% as singletons. J is TRBJ2-3 and V is TRBV9; D gene unclear. The specimen comprised peripheral blood, sampled 28 days after the second AZD1222 dose. The TCR was taken from an adult who received the AZD1222 COVID-19 vaccine. The CDR3 DNA follows: TGTGCCAGCAGCTCCCCGGCCCTAGATACGCAGTATTTT. Protein product: CASSSPALDTQYF.